This is a list of T cell receptor beta chains from one sample in a study of shared clonotypes between healthy human individuals. TCRdb's table, derived via immunoSEQ multiplex PCR, lists solely in-frame clones and lacks some. The sample yields 1.6 million or so clones, about 98.5% seen once. Sequencing was done on a sample of naive CD4+ T cells sorted from blood. The source is a man in his thirties or forties in good health. The CDR3 runs from the conserved cysteine through the conserved F or W. D genes are given only for firm matches. The size of a clone is reported for some rows only, either as once, few or many, or as a class for expanded clones.

j_call d_call v_call clone_size cdr3_aa cdr3_nt
TRBJ2-3 . TRBV5-1 . CASSLARSGSSTDTQYF TGCGCCAGCAGCTTGGCCCGGAGCGGTTCTAGCACAGATACGCAGTATTTT
TRBJ1-4 . TRBV7-7 . CASSLTRAENEKLFF TGTGCTAGCAGCTTAACCAGGGCCGAAAATGAAAAACTGTTTTTT
TRBJ1-2 TRBD1 TRBV27 . CASSKSRGPDYGYTF TGTGCCAGCAGCAAATCCAGGGGGCCGGACTATGGCTACACCTTC
TRBJ2-1 TRBD1 TRBV9 . CASSYRTGAKGTPYNEQFF TGTGCCAGCAGCTACCGGACAGGGGCCAAGGGGACCCCGTACAATGAGCAGTTCTTC
TRBJ2-7 TRBD1 TRBV19 once CASSRRDRVPSYEQYF TGTGCCAGTAGTAGGAGGGACAGGGTTCCCTCCTACGAGCAGTACTTC
TRBJ2-2 TRBD1 TRBV6-1 . CASRHGTVNTGELFF TGTGCCAGCAGGCACGGGACAGTTAACACCGGGGAGCTGTTTTTT
TRBJ2-1 TRBD2 TRBV28 . CASRNFFTSGAPNNEQFF TGTGCCAGCAGAAACTTCTTTACTAGCGGCGCCCCCAACAATGAGCAGTTCTTC
TRBJ2-5 . TRBV28 . CASRPGAFKTQYF TGTGCCAGCCGCCCGGGGGCGTTTAAGACCCAGTACTTC
TRBJ1-4 . TRBV5-5 . CASSLAGTEEKLFF TGTGCCAGCAGCTTGGCAGGGACCGAGGAAAAACTGTTTTTT
TRBJ1-4 . TRBV18 . CASSPERATNEKLFF TGTGCCAGCTCACCCGAAAGGGCTACTAATGAAAAACTGTTTTTT
TRBJ2-1 TRBD1 TRBV25-1 . CASSGDRAHNEQFF TGTGCCAGCAGTGGCGACAGGGCCCACAATGAGCAGTTCTTC
TRBJ2-3 TRBD2 TRBV5-4 . CASSLQRDRSDTQYF TGTGCCAGCAGCTTACAGCGGGATCGGTCAGATACGCAGTATTTT
TRBJ2-7 . TRBV30 . CAWSAQLKNEQYF TGTGCCTGGAGTGCCCAGTTGAAGAACGAGCAGTACTTC
TRBJ2-7 TRBD2 TRBV4-3 . CASSPRTSAYEQYF TGCGCCAGCAGCCCGAGGACTAGCGCCTACGAGCAGTACTTC
TRBJ1-1 . TRBV2 . CASGVFDTEAFF TGTGCCAGCGGGGTTTTTGACACTGAAGCTTTCTTT
TRBJ2-7 . TRBV7-9 . CASSLVTDYEQYF TGTGCCAGCAGCTTAGTCACGGATTACGAGCAGTACTTC
TRBJ2-1 TRBD1 TRBV27 . CASSPRTGSYNEQFF TGTGCCAGCAGCCCCCGGACAGGGTCCTACAATGAGCAGTTCTTC
TRBJ2-1 TRBD1 TRBV27 . CASSRTGSVNEQFF TGTGCCAGCAGCAGGACAGGGTCGGTAAATGAGCAGTTCTTC
TRBJ1-1 TRBD1 TRBV7-8 . CASSKGQPNTEAFF TGTGCCAGCAGCAAGGGACAGCCGAACACTGAAGCTTTCTTT
TRBJ2-4 TRBD1 TRBV19 . CAGSGGLDKNIQYF TGTGCCGGATCAGGGGGCTTGGACAAAAACATTCAGTACTTC
TRBJ2-6 . TRBV5-4 . CASTSSGANVLTF TGTGCCAGCACTTCATCTGGGGCCAACGTCCTGACTTTC
TRBJ2-3 . TRBV19 . CASSIGRGPYTDTQYF TGTGCCAGTAGTATAGGTCGGGGGCCATACACAGATACGCAGTATTTT
TRBJ1-4 . TRBV9 few CASSVDSATNEKLFF TGTGCCAGCAGCGTAGACAGTGCAACTAATGAAAAACTGTTTTTT
TRBJ2-7 . TRBV11-2 . CASSLRTAYEQYF TGTGCCAGCAGCTTAAGAACGGCCTACGAGCAGTACTTC
TRBJ2-7 TRBD1 TRBV7-8 . CASSQGQGGYEQYF TGTGCCAGCAGCCAAGGACAGGGTGGCTACGAGCAGTACTTC
TRBJ2-7 . TRBV6-5 . CASSTLAGQTYEQYF TGTGCCAGCAGTACCCTAGCAGGGCAGACTTACGAGCAGTACTTC